The 8 T cell receptor beta chains in this list originate from one sample, sequenced in a study of cytomegalovirus exposure and HLA in healthy donors. The PCR employed 60 Vbeta primers together with 13 Jbeta primers. Produced via immunoSEQ multiplex PCR; TCRdb's table is partial and in-frame only. Seen in this sample are over 100,000 clones; the ten most common clones hold 6.8%. Sequenced material: PBMCs. These receptors all stem from a man in his forties or fifties in good health and CMV-seropositive.

The chain has TRBV4-1 and TRBJ2-5, with D possibly being TRBD2 (5 bases). Germline CDR1 MGHRA, CDR2 YSYEKL. Between the trimmed V and J ends, which lost 0 bases and 0 bases, there was a span of 14 bases. The CDR3 totals 17 residues. The CDR3 spells CASSQEDSIEYQETQYF. Written as DNA, the CDR3 is TGCGCCAGCAGCCAAGAGGACTCAATCGAGTACCAAGAGACCCAGTACTTC.

The chain combines TRBV5-4 with TRBJ2-3; no clear D. This CDR3 comprises 13 residues. The germline gives CDR1 SGHNT, CDR2 YYREEE (reference sequence). The germline V and J ends were trimmed by 4 bases and 1 base, with 7 bases remaining between them. The CDR3 DNA sequence: TGTGCCAGCAGCCCCCCCGGCACAGATACGCAGTATTTT. Its translation is CASSPPGTDTQYF.

J is TRBJ2-2 and V is TRBV18, with a possible D match to TRBD2 (6 bases). This CDR3 is 16 amino acids long. With 3 bases removed from V and 3 bases from J, the gap between germline ends came to 14 bases. Germline V lookup: CDR1 KGHSH, CDR2 LQKENI. The CDR3: CASSPQGSGYTGELFF. Here the CDR3 DNA reads TGTGCCAGCTCACCTCAGGGTAGCGGCTACACCGGGGAGCTGTTTTTT.

Comment on this clone: Other DNA sequences in the sample encode the same CDR3. V usage is TRBV4-2 and J usage is TRBJ2-2; D might be TRBD2 (5 bases). Per germline, CDR1 LGHNA and CDR2 YNFKEQ. V lost 0 bases and J 0 bases, leaving 8 bases between the germline ends. This CDR3 contains 16 residues. CDR3: CASSQETGSNTGELFF. CDR3 in DNA: TGTGCCAGCAGCCAAGAGACGGGGTCGAACACCGGGGAGCTGTTTTTT.

The genes are TRBV29-1 and TRBJ2-7; TRBD2 might be the D (5 bases). Trimming cost V 4 bases and J 9 bases, with 16 bases left between them. Germline lookup yields CDR1 SQVTM and CDR2 ANQGSEA. The CDR3 length is 12 residues. For the CDR3, the DNA is TGCAGCGTTGGGGGAAGAGGGTTCAGGCAGTACTTC. This translates into CSVGGRGFRQYF.

The rearrangement uses TRBV10-3 and TRBJ2-7; 9 nucleotides line up with TRBD1. Germline-derived CDR1 and CDR2 are ENHRY and SYGVKD. The J segment lost 5 bases and the V segment lost 3 bases, leaving 5 bases of the junction unmatched. This CDR3 spans 14 amino acids. In nucleotides, the CDR3 is TGTGCCATCAGTGATAACAGGGGGCTCAACGAGCAGTACTTC. Its translation is CAISDNRGLNEQYF.

The J gene is TRBJ2-7, the V gene TRBV14; 9 bases are a match to TRBD2. V was clipped by 1 base and J by 4 bases; unmatched bases: 17. CDR1 is SGHDN and CDR2 is FVKESK in the germline V gene. The CDR3 has 19 residues. In nucleotides, the CDR3 is TGTGCCAGCAGCCAAGGGATCGCAATTCGACTAGCGGACCTTTACGAGCAGTACTTC. The encoded protein is CASSQGIAIRLADLYEQYF.

J is TRBJ2-3 and V is TRBV4-1; 13 positions match TRBD2. CDR1 MGHRA and CDR2 YSYEKL come from the germline V gene. The CDR3 totals 17 residues. J lost 3 bases, V lost 1 base, and 4 bases had no gene match. In nucleotides, the CDR3 is TGCGCCAGCAGCCAAGGGACTAGCGGGAGAGTAACAGATACGCAGTATTTT. Its translation is CASSQGTSGRVTDTQYF.